The clone carrying this T cell receptor (beta chain) has a handful of counts. The antigen remains unidentified. Germline and junction disagree at one end, which may indicate a read error. This sample was taken from a study of regulatory T cells in long-lasting Graves disease. Combining iRepertoire HTBI primers with Arm-PCR of CDR3 regions, the authors built TCR beta libraries. TCRdb analysed the multiplex PCR reads with MiXCR anew, one entry per CDR3 protein. The repertoire holds roughly 610,000 distinct CDR3 sequences, with about 16% as singletons. CDR3 size: 13 residues. CDR1 is SEHNR and CDR2 is FQNEAQ in the germline V gene (reference sequence). Time point described: newly diagnosed GD, antithyroid drugs for less than 3 months. RNA isolated from PBMCs was used to make the TCR library. Study-wide results and limits: Favored gene segments in persistent disease were TRBV28, TRBJ1-2 and TRBJ2-5. Persistent patients had more shared public clonotypes (under 3,000) than new patients (about 900).

Another study also made use of these data, one on T cells in Graves' hyperthyroidism and ophthalmopathy. As reported in that work: Ophthalmopathy was predicted by the model a median of about six months ahead of onset.

V usage is TRBV7-9 and J usage is TRBJ1-2; unclear D gene. The receptor was isolated from a man aged 18 to 35 with Graves disease. The material was peripheral blood mononuclear cells (PBMCs), obtained at new diagnosis, from a patient treated with antithyroid drugs. The CDR3: CTSNPEVRGGYTF. The CDR3 coding sequence is TGTACCAGCAACCCGGAGGTTCGTGGCGGCTACACCTTC.